This T cell receptor (beta chain) originates from a study of T cell changes during pregnancy in multiple sclerosis. Sequencing was performed with immunoSEQ multiplex PCR; in TCRdb, only in-frame clones are kept and a portion is missing. The data show roughly 64,000 clones, around 96% seen once. The CDR3 covers 17 residues. Per the germline V gene, CDR1 is MDHEN and CDR2 is SYDVKM. The ends were cut back, 6 bases at V and 5 bases at J, with 23 bases in the middle. This clonotype originated in a female donor with multiple sclerosis, enrolled in a pregnancy study. The sequencing here drew on CD8+ T cells from peripheral blood mononuclear cells, taken after pregnancy. The chain is built from TRBV28 and TRBJ1-5; D unresolved. CDR3 DNA: TGTGCCAGCAGCCACCGCGGTGCTGGTTTTACCTATCAGCCCCAGCATTTT. Its translation: CASSHRGAGFTYQPQHF. Full variable domain (outside the CDR3, taken from reference TRBV28 and TRBJ1-5): DVKVTQSSRYLVKRTGEKVFLECVQDMDHENMFWYRQDPGLGLRLIYFSYDVKMKEKGDIPEGYSVSREKKERFSLILESASTNQTSMYLCASSHRGAGFTYQPQHFGDGTRLSIL.